Below are 10 T cell receptor beta chains sequenced from a single sample in a study of T cell repertoires in cytomegalovirus infection. TCRdb re-analysed the reads in MiXCR, keeping a single row per CDR3 protein. The sample contains some 220,000 distinct CDR3 sequences, roughly two fifths of which appear only once. The antigens of these receptors remain unknown. The sequences come from CD8+ T cells from cultured PBMCs, collected from culture after CMV antigen stimulation. Every receptor here comes from a human donor in good health (CMV status not recorded). Some clones in this sample may be carry-over from other donors' samples.

This clonotype came up a few times. This chain links TRBV11-2 with TRBJ1-2, with no clear D. V dropped 2 bases and J dropped 0 bases, with 13 bases sitting between them. This CDR3 contains 16 residues. Germline CDR1 and CDR2: SGHAT and FQNNGV. CDR3 sequence reads: CASSLRSTATNYGYTF. CDR3 DNA: TGTGCCAGCAGCTTAAGATCGACGGCCACTAACTATGGCTACACCTTC. The entire variable domain, with the rest obtained from reference TRBV11-2 and TRBJ1-2, is as follows: EAGVAQSPRYKIIEKRQSVAFWCNPISGHATLYWYQQILGQGPKLLIQFQNNGVVDDSQLPKDRFSAERLKGVDSTLKIQPAKLEDSAVYLCASSLRSTATNYGYTFGSGTRLTVV.

The CDR3 bases are TGTGCCAGCAGCCAAGAGGGCATAGCGGAGGGGAGGACCGGGGAGCTGTTTTTT. Protein sequence: CASSQEGIAEGRTGELFF. The chain carries TRBV4-2 and TRBJ2-2; D possibly corresponds to TRBD2 (6 bases). This CDR3 region has 18 residues. Trimming shortened V by 0 bases and J by 5 bases, and 19 bases separated the two germline ends. CDR1 and CDR2 from the germline V gene are LGHNA and YNFKEQ.

The V and J genes are TRBV12-3 or TRBV12-4 and TRBJ1-5; D call uncertain. The CDR3 covers 14 residues. Trimming stripped 6 bases from V and 0 bases from J, with 9 bases between. CDR3 loop: CASRSTSSNQPQHF. The CDR3 DNA reads TGTGCCAGCAGGTCTACGTCTAGCAATCAGCCCCAGCATTTT.

V is TRBV12-3 or TRBV12-4 and J is TRBJ1-2; D is perhaps TRBD1 (6 bases). This CDR3 has 11 amino acids. V gave up 10 bases and J gave up 8 bases, with 14 bases separating them. The CDR3, as DNA: TGTGCCATCGCGGGGGCGGACGGCTACACCTTC. Translating gives CAIAGADGYTF.

This rearrangement joins TRBV14 to TRBJ2-7; TRBD1 agrees at 10 bases. Germline values: CDR1 SGHDN, CDR2 FVKESK. The CDR3 extends over 16 amino acids. The V segment lost 5 bases and the J segment 2 bases; nucleotides outside the gene matches: 9. As DNA, the CDR3 is TGTGCCAGCAGCGAACGGGACAGGGGTAAAACCTACGAGCAGTACTTC. The encoded protein is CASSERDRGKTYEQYF.

As concerns this clonotype: One end of the junction varies from germline; a read error may be responsible. The chain links TRBV7-6 to TRBJ2-3; 10 bases are shared with TRBD2. The CDR3 is 16 residues long. Germline CDR1 reads SGHVS; CDR2 reads FNYEAQ. This CDR3 is CASSAMSGGASDTKYF. The CDR3 DNA sequence: TGTGCAAGCAGCGCTATGAGCGGGGGGGCCTCAGATACGAAGTATTTT.

V is TRBV28 and J is TRBJ2-7; the match to TRBD2 covers 13 bases. CDR1 and CDR2 from the germline V gene are MDHEN and SYDVKM. CDR3 length: 17 amino acids. Trimming cost V 5 bases and J 5 bases; bases outside gene matches: 12. Here the CDR3 reads CASSPRRTSGSVHEQYF. The CDR3 DNA reads as TGTGCCAGCAGTCCCCGACGGACTAGCGGGAGCGTCCACGAGCAGTACTTC.

This clonotype was seen more than once but under ten times. This sequence joins TRBV27 and TRBJ2-1, with 7 nucleotides matching TRBD1. Germline-derived CDR1 and CDR2 are MNHEY and SMNVEV (reference sequence). The junction had 5 bases not matched to a gene; V was cut back by 6 bases and J by 0 bases. This CDR3 region has 15 residues. The CDR3 here is CASSPGDSSYNEQFF. In DNA, the CDR3 is TGTGCCAGCAGCCCCGGGGACAGCTCCTACAATGAGCAGTTCTTC.

This sequence joins TRBV7-3 and TRBJ1-1, with TRBD1 as a possible D gene (5 bases). This CDR3 has 15 residues. Germline CDR1 SGHTA, CDR2 FQGTGA. V lost 4 bases and J lost 1, with 13 bases in between. The DNA of the CDR3 is TGTGCCAGCAGCTCCTCGGGAGGGACGAACACTGAAGCTTTCTTT. It is translated as CASSSSGGTNTEAFF.

The table lists this clonotype with a few counts. One end of the junction is discordant with germline, which a read error may explain. The CDR3 is CASSLGPLHWAGELFF. The CDR3 DNA is TGTGCTAGCAGCTTGGGCCCATTGCATTGGGCCGGGGAGCTGTTTTTT. The V gene is TRBV7-6, the J gene TRBJ2-2; D is ambiguous. The germline gives CDR1 SGHVS, CDR2 FNYEAQ. This CDR3 is built from 16 residues.